These 10 T cell receptor beta chains were sequenced from one sample in a study of graft-versus-host responses after intestinal transplantation. The authors plated roughly 200,000 CFSE-labeled responder cells with roughly 200,000 irradiated, violet-dye-labeled stimulator cells. Some clones are missing from TCRdb's copy, which holds only in-frame ones; the method was immunoSEQ multiplex PCR. Of about 23,000 clones listed, roughly two fifths are singletons. Sequenced here: alloreactive CD8+ T cells from a mixed lymphocyte reaction culture, sampled before transplantation. Documented subset: CFSE-low proliferating T cells sorted from approximately 6-day pre-transplant mixed lymphocyte reaction (GvH or HvG direction). The source of these receptors is a human patient who was an organ donor for intestinal transplantation.

The rearrangement joins TRBV7-6 to TRBJ1-4; a possible D gene is TRBD1 (5 bases). This CDR3 spans 15 amino acids. Germline V lookup: CDR1 SGHVS, CDR2 FNYEAQ. Trimming pared 5 bases from V and 4 bases from J, leaving 14 bases between. The CDR3 DNA reads TGTGCCAGCAGCCGCTCGCGGGGCATTAATGAAAAACTGTTTTTT. Amino acid sequence: CASSRSRGINEKLFF.

The rearrangement joins TRBV5-4 to TRBJ1-2; no firm D call. V was clipped by 6 bases and J by 2 bases, with 17 bases between them. The CDR3 has 15 amino acids. The germline gives CDR1 SGHNT, CDR2 YYREEE (reference sequence). Here the CDR3 reads CASKKSRTRNYGYTF. The DNA of the CDR3 is TGTGCCAGCAAGAAGAGCAGGACTAGGAACTATGGCTACACCTTC.

CDR3 loop: CASSQGIVVAGETGELFF. The DNA for the CDR3 is TGTGCCAGCAGCCAAGGCATAGTTGTAGCGGGAGAGACCGGGGAGCTGTTTTTT. The rearrangement uses TRBV4-2 and TRBJ2-2, with 9 nucleotides matching TRBD2. The V and J ends lost 1 base and 5 bases, in that order; junction bases with no gene match: 11. The germline CDR1 and CDR2 sequences are LGHNA and YNFKEQ. The CDR3 contains 18 residues.

In this sample, this clone turned up a few times. The rearrangement uses TRBV4-1 and TRBJ1-2; TRBD1 aligns across 9 bases. Per germline, CDR1 MGHRA and CDR2 YSYEKL. This CDR3 spans 13 amino acids. V lost 4 bases to trimming and J lost 8 bases; unmatched junction nucleotides: 5. For the CDR3, the DNA is TGCGCCAGCAGCCCTGGACAGGGGTCCGGCTACACCTTC. Its protein is CASSPGQGSGYTF.

The chain employs TRBV9 and TRBJ2-3, with D tentatively TRBD2 (5 bases). CDR3 length: 21 amino acids. Germline V CDR1 and CDR2: SGDLS, YYNGEE. Trimming took 0 bases from V and 0 from J, leaving 26 bases between them. CDR3 coding DNA: TGTGCCAGCAGCGTAGGCCCGCCGAGTCGATTACTAGTATCTAGCACAGATACGCAGTATTTT. This encodes CASSVGPPSRLLVSSTDTQYF. Full variable domain (missing parts from reference TRBV9 and TRBJ2-3): DSGVTQTPKHLITATGQRVTLRCSPRSGDLSVYWYQQSLDQGLQFLIQYYNGEERAKGNILERFSAQQFPDLHSELNLSSLELGDSALYFCASSVGPPSRLLVSSTDTQYFGPGTRLTVL.

The gene calls are TRBV13 and TRBJ2-7; 9 positions agree with TRBD2. This CDR3 comprises 15 residues. Germline assignment: CDR1 PRHDT and CDR2 FYEKMQ (reference sequence). The V gene end was trimmed by 3 bases and the J gene end by 2 bases; junction bases not matched to a gene: 5. This CDR3 is CASSFAGGGTYEQYF. The DNA of the CDR3 is TGTGCCAGCAGCTTCGCGGGAGGGGGAACCTACGAGCAGTACTTC.

The rearrangement joins TRBV5-4 to TRBJ2-7, with 10 bases lining up with TRBD1. Trimming removed 3 bases from V and 6 bases from J; junction bases left unmatched: 15. Germline CDR1 is SGHNT and CDR2 is YYREEE (reference sequence). This CDR3 spans 17 amino acids. Here the CDR3 reads CASSSPTRQGAWAEQYF. The CDR3 DNA reads as TGTGCCAGCAGCTCCCCAACCCGACAGGGGGCGTGGGCCGAGCAGTACTTC.

The chain has TRBV30 and TRBJ2-2, with D uncertain. Germline-derived CDR1 and CDR2 are GTSNPN and SVGIG (reference sequence). The V end lost 5 bases, the J end lost 6 bases, and 7 bases lay between the germline ends. The length of the CDR3 is 11 residues. Written as DNA, the CDR3 is TGTGCCTGGGCAGTGGCCGGGGAGCTGTTTTTT. As protein: CAWAVAGELFF.

This sequence joins TRBV2 and TRBJ2-2, with 7 positions matching TRBD1. This CDR3 comprises 14 residues. Germline V lookup: CDR1 SNHLY, CDR2 FYNNEI. Trimming cost V 11 bases and J 4 bases; bases outside gene matches: 10. CDR3 in amino acids: CAQRNRGGTGELFF. CDR3 in DNA: TGTGCCCAGAGGAACAGGGGCGGCACCGGGGAGCTGTTTTTT.

This rearrangement joins TRBV6-1 to TRBJ2-2; 7 bases agree with TRBD2. The length of the CDR3 is 17 residues. Germline trimming cut 0 bases from V and 7 bases from J; bases unmatched to any gene: 11. CDR1 is MNHNS, CDR2 SASEGT, per germline. CDR3 in amino acids: CASSEARGLDFVGELFF. CDR3 DNA sequence: TGTGCCAGCAGTGAAGCGCGAGGACTAGATTTCGTCGGGGAGCTGTTTTTT.